Listed below are T cell receptor beta chains from one sample, sequenced in a study of T cell responses to AZD1222 COVID-19 vaccine. Sequencing was performed with immunoSEQ multiplex PCR; in TCRdb, only in-frame clones are kept and a portion is missing. The top ten hold approximately 1.6% of the sample, which has 100,000 to 150,000 clones, approximately 85% seen once. Sequenced here: peripheral blood, sampled on day 0 of AZD1222 vaccination. The receptors were gathered from an adult in good health. Each CDR3 is given with its conserved first and last residue. The D gene is left open where the match is weak. A clone size is listed for some rows: how often the clone was seen (once, few, many), or a class if it is expanded.

D gene	V gene	clone size	J gene	CDR3 protein	CDR3 DNA
.	TRBV3-1/TRBV3-2	.	TRBJ1-2	CASSRGANYGYTF	TGTGCCAGCAGCAGGGGTGCTAACTATGGCTACACCTTC
TRBD2	TRBV10-1	.	TRBJ2-3	CARPPGTSGTDTQYF	TGCGCCAGGCCACCCGGGACTAGCGGTACAGATACGCAGTATTTT
TRBD1	TRBV9	.	TRBJ1-5	CASSARGGLYQPQHF	TGTGCCAGCAGCGCCCGAGGGGGCTTATATCAGCCCCAGCATTTT
TRBD2	TRBV6-5	few	TRBJ2-7	CASRPGEGSTYEQYF	TGTGCCAGCAGACCCGGGGAGGGGTCCACCTACGAGCAGTACTTC
.	TRBV3-1/TRBV3-2	.	TRBJ2-7	CASSQDIEEQYF	TGTGCCAGCAGCCAAGATATAGAAGAGCAGTACTTC
TRBD1	TRBV11-2	.	TRBJ2-7	CASSLASGTGLYEQYF	TGTGCCAGCAGCTTAGCCTCCGGGACAGGGCTCTACGAGCAGTACTTC
.	TRBV14	few	TRBJ2-2	CASSQGKMGTSAGELFF	TGTGCCAGCAGCCAAGGGAAGATGGGGACATCGGCCGGGGAGCTGTTTTTT
.	TRBV6-5	.	TRBJ1-5	CASSYTGNSNQPQHF	TGTGCCAGCAGTTACACAGGGAATAGCAATCAGCCCCAGCATTTT
.	TRBV7-9	.	TRBJ2-7	CASSLTQVSYEQYF	TGTGCCAGCAGCTTAACTCAGGTATCCTACGAGCAGTACTTC
.	TRBV6-1	.	TRBJ1-6	CASSEIYESPLHF	TGTGCCAGCAGTGAAATATACGAATCACCCCTCCACTTT
.	TRBV11-2	.	TRBJ2-7	CASSLNNGEVGQYF	TGTGCCAGCAGCTTAAACAACGGAGAAGTGGGGCAGTACTTC
.	TRBV7-9	.	TRBJ2-5	CASSLGGGVETQYF	TGTGCCAGCAGCTTGGGAGGTGGGGTGGAGACCCAGTACTTC
TRBD1	TRBV7-9	.	TRBJ1-1	CASSPRTGGFRDTEAFF	TGTGCCAGCAGCCCCCGGACAGGGGGCTTCCGGGACACTGAAGCTTTCTTT
.	TRBV6-2/TRBV6-3	.	TRBJ1-2	CASSYEPDYGYTF	TGTGCCAGCAGTTACGAACCCGACTATGGCTACACCTTC
.	TRBV5-4	.	TRBJ1-4	CASSPTGATNEKLFF	TGTGCCAGCAGCCCAACGGGCGCAACTAATGAAAAACTGTTTTTT
.	TRBV18	few	TRBJ1-3	CASSTDRNLASSGNTIYF	TGTGCCAGCTCAACGGACAGAAACCTTGCCTCCTCTGGAAACACCATATATTTT
.	TRBV9	.	TRBJ1-2	CASSESRQRGAYGYTF	TGTGCCAGCAGCGAGAGCCGCCAACGGGGCGCCTATGGCTACACCTTC
.	TRBV5-6	.	TRBJ1-1	CASSPILGTEAFF	TGTGCCAGCAGCCCGATTTTGGGCACTGAAGCTTTCTTT
.	TRBV3-1/TRBV3-2	.	TRBJ2-7	CASSHPLLYEQYF	TGTGCCAGCAGCCACCCCCTTCTCTACGAGCAGTACTTC
.	TRBV2	.	TRBJ1-1	CASRSENTEAFF	TGTGCCAGCAGGTCAGAGAACACTGAAGCTTTCTTT
.	TRBV19	.	TRBJ1-6	CASSIGGSINSPLHF	TGTGCCAGTAGTATAGGAGGCAGTATTAATTCACCCCTCCACTTT
.	TRBV9	.	TRBJ1-1	CASTQGANTEAFF	TGTGCCAGCACCCAGGGCGCGAACACTGAAGCTTTCTTT
TRBD1	TRBV6-4	.	TRBJ1-2	CASSLTGGYGYTF	TGTGCCAGCAGTCTTACAGGGGGCTATGGCTACACCTTC
.	TRBV7-3	.	TRBJ2-1	CASSLTLYEQFF	TGTGCCAGCAGCTTAACGCTCTATGAGCAGTTCTTC
TRBD1	TRBV14	once	TRBJ1-1	CASSQPRGLLSTEAFF	TGTGCCAGCAGCCAACCCAGGGGGCTTCTAAGCACTGAAGCTTTCTTT
.	TRBV4-2	.	TRBJ2-1	CASSLSGNNEQFF	TGTGCCAGCAGCCTTAGCGGTAACAATGAGCAGTTCTTC
TRBD1	TRBV7-9	.	TRBJ1-2	CASSLSHRGGNYGYTF	TGTGCCAGCAGCTTATCCCACAGGGGGGGTAACTATGGCTACACCTTC